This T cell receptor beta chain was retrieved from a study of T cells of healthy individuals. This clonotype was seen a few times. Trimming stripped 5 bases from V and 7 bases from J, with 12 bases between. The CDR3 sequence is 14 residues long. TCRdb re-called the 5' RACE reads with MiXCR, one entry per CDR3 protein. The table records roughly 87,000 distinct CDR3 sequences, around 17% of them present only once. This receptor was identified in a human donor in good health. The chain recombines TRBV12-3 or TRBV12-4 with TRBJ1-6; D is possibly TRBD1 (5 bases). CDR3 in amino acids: CASSRSGRNSPLHF. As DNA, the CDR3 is TGTGCCAGCAGTAGGTCGGGACGAAATTCACCCCTCCACTTT.